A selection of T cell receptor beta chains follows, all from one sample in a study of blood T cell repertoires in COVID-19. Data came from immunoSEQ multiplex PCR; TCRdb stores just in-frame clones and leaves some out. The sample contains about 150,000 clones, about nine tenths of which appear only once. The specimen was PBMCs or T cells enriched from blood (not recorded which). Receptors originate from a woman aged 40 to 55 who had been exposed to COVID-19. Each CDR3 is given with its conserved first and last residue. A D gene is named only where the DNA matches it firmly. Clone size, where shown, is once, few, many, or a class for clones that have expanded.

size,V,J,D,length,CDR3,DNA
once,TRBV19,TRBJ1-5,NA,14,CASGILDRNQPQHF,TGTGCCAGTGGTATATTGGACAGAAATCAGCCCCAGCATTTT
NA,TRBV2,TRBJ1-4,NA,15,CASGRGTATNEKLFF,TGTGCCAGCGGGCGGGGAACGGCAACTAATGAAAAACTGTTTTTT
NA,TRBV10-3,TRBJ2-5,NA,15,CAISELQGPTETQYF,TGTGCCATCAGTGAACTCCAGGGCCCGACTGAGACCCAGTACTTC
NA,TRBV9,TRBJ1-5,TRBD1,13,CASSETGVQPQHF,TGTGCCAGCAGCGAGACAGGGGTCCAGCCCCAGCATTTT
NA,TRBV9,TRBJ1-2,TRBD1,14,CASSEKQGAYGYTF,TGTGCCAGCAGCGAGAAACAGGGGGCCTATGGCTACACCTTC
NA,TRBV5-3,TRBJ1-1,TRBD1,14,CARIPPQGADEAFF,TGTGCCAGAATCCCCCCCCAGGGGGCAGATGAAGCTTTCTTT
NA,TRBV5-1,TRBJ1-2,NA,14,CASSLGTGTYGYTF,TGCGCCAGCAGCTTGGGGACGGGAACCTATGGCTACACCTTC
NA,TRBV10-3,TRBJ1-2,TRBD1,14,CAISESRQGYGYTF,TGTGCCATCAGTGAGTCGCGACAGGGTTACGGCTACACCTTC
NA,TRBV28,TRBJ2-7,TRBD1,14,CASRTGTATYEQYF,TGTGCCAGCAGGACCGGGACAGCGACCTACGAGCAGTACTTC
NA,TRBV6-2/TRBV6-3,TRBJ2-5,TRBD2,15,CASSSGLASFETQYF,TGTGCCAGCAGTTCGGGACTAGCCAGTTTTGAGACCCAGTACTTC
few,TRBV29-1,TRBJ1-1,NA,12,CSVTDSYTEAFF,TGCAGCGTAACGGACAGCTACACTGAAGCTTTCTTT
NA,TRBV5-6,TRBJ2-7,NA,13,CASSLAGSYEQYF,TGTGCCAGCAGCTTGGCGGGATCCTACGAGCAGTACTTC
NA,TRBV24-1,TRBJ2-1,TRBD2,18,CATSVEGEPGLALNEQFF,TGTGCCACCAGTGTCGAGGGGGAACCGGGACTAGCCCTCAATGAGCAGTTCTTC
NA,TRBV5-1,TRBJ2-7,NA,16,CASSLDDWQGSDEQYF,TGCGCCAGCAGCTTGGATGATTGGCAGGGTTCCGACGAGCAGTACTTC
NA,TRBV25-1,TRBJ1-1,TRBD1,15,CASSEPGQEKYEAFF,TGTGCCAGCAGTGAACCCGGACAGGAGAAGTATGAAGCTTTCTTT
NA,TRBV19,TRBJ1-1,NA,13,CASSPGVSTEAFF,TGTGCCAGTAGCCCAGGGGTAAGCACTGAAGCTTTCTTT
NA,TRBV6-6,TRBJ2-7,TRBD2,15,CASRQLAGVSYEQYF,TGTGCCAGCAGACAACTAGCGGGAGTGTCGTACGAGCAGTACTTC
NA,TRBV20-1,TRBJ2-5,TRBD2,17,CSASDQSVSGRRVTQYF,TGCAGTGCTAGTGACCAAAGCGTCAGCGGGAGGAGGGTGACCCAGTACTTC
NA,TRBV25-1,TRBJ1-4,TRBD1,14,CASSVGQGTEKLFF,TGTGCCAGCAGTGTGGGACAGGGGACTGAAAAACTGTTTTTT
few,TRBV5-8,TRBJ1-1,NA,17,CASSWDWGTQMNTEAFF,TGTGCCAGCAGCTGGGACTGGGGAACCCAAATGAACACTGAAGCTTTCTTT
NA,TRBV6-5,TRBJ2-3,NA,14,CASRDPGLADTQYF,TGTGCCAGCAGAGATCCGGGACTTGCAGATACGCAGTATTTT
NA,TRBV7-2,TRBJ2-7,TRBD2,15,CASSFSAGAENEQYF,TGTGCCAGCAGCTTTTCAGCGGGAGCCGAGAACGAGCAGTACTTC
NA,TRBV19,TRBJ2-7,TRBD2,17,CASTLGGTSEKTYEQYF,TGTGCCAGTACCCTAGGGGGGACTAGCGAAAAGACCTACGAGCAGTACTTC
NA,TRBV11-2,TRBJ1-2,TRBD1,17,CASSSTRDRGRKDGYTF,TGTGCCAGCAGCTCAACCCGGGACAGGGGGCGTAAGGATGGCTACACCTTC
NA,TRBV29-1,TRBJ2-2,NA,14,CSVVRGANTGELFF,TGCAGCGTTGTAAGGGGTGCCAACACCGGGGAGCTGTTTTTT
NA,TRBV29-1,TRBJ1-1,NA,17,CSVGEAGRVTPNTEAFF,TGCAGCGTTGGGGAGGCCGGCAGGGTCACCCCGAACACTGAAGCTTTCTTT
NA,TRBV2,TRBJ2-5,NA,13,CASVRDIQETQYF,TGTGCCAGCGTTAGGGACATTCAAGAGACCCAGTACTTC
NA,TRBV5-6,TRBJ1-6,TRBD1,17,CASSLPQGALKNSPLHF,TGTGCCAGCAGCCTCCCACAGGGGGCGCTTAAGAATTCACCCCTCCACTTT
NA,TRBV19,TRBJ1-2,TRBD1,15,CASRPGQGSNYGYTF,TGTGCCAGTAGACCTGGACAGGGCTCTAACTATGGCTACACCTTC
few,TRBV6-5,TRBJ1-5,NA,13,CASSSTAYQPQHF,TGTGCCAGCAGTTCGACAGCATATCAGCCCCAGCATTTT
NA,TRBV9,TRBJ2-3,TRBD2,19,CASSVGVLAGGTSTDTQYF,TGTGCCAGCAGCGTAGGGGTCTTAGCGGGGGGCACTAGCACAGATACGCAGTATTTT